A selection of T cell receptor beta chains follows, all from one sample in a study of blood T cells in healthy people across ages. Via MiXCR, TCRdb re-called the 5' RACE reads, giving one row per CDR3 protein. The table lists approximately 850,000 distinct CDR3 sequences, under 55% of them singletons. The specimen sequenced was blood. The receptors stem from a man aged 55 to 70 in good health. CDR3s include the opening cysteine and the closing phenylalanine or tryptophan. The D gene is left open where the match is weak. A clone size is listed for some rows: how often the clone was seen (once, few, many), or a class if it is expanded.

NA,TRBD1,TRBJ2-2,TRBV20-1,TGCAGTGCTAGAGAAAGTTCCGGGACAGGGTTCACCGGGGAGCTGTTTTTT,CSARESSGTGFTGELFF
NA,NA,TRBJ1-6,TRBV9,TGTGCCAGCAGCGTCGGCGCGTCCCTCCACTTT,CASSVGASLHF
few,NA,TRBJ2-5,TRBV20-1,TGCAGTGCTATTCCGGGACTTTGGGAGACCCAGTACTTC,CSAIPGLWETQYF
few,NA,TRBJ1-2,TRBV12-3/TRBV12-4,TGTGCCAGCAGCGGGGGCGGAGCATCACTCTATGGCTACACCTTC,CASSGGGASLYGYTF
NA,NA,TRBJ2-5,TRBV6-2/TRBV6-3,TGTGCCAGCAGTCGCGGGACCGCCCAAAAAGAGACCCAGTACTTC,CASSRGTAQKETQYF
NA,TRBD1,TRBJ2-7,TRBV29-1,TGCAGCGTTAAAGCGGGACAGGGTTCCTACGAGCAGTACTTC,CSVKAGQGSYEQYF
few,NA,TRBJ2-7,TRBV5-6,TGTGCCAGCAGCTTGGAGAGAGGGGCAGTCCCTCGTGGGGAGCAGTACTTC,CASSLERGAVPRGEQYF
few,TRBD1,TRBJ1-2,TRBV2,TGTGCCAGCAGAGCACGGGACAGGGCAAGATATGGCTACACCTTC,CASRARDRARYGYTF
NA,NA,TRBJ1-2,TRBV5-5,TGTGCCAGCAGCTGGGGACGCCCGAACTATGGCTACACCTTC,CASSWGRPNYGYTF
few,NA,TRBJ2-1,TRBV18,TGTGCCAGCTCACCACGCAGGGCAGGGTGGACCGACAATGAGCAGTTCTTC,CASSPRRAGWTDNEQFF
NA,NA,TRBJ2-5,TRBV5-4,TGTGCCAGCAGCTTGGTACCGGTGGGGGGTCAGGAGACCCAGTACTTC,CASSLVPVGGQETQYF
NA,NA,TRBJ1-1,TRBV7-2,TGTGCCAGCAGCCCCGCTCCCCCTACAGTGAACACTGAAGCTTTCTTT,CASSPAPPTVNTEAFF
few,NA,TRBJ2-7,TRBV29-1,TGCAGCGTTGAAGCGGCCAGGGGGGCAATTGCTGGAACCTACGAGCAGTACTTC,CSVEAARGAIAGTYEQYF
NA,NA,TRBJ1-4,TRBV5-1,TGCGCCAGCAGCTTGGCCGGGCAGACTAATGAAAAACTGTTTTTT,CASSLAGQTNEKLFF
NA,TRBD2,TRBJ2-3,TRBV4-3,TGCGCCAGCAGCCAAGATATAGGGCTAGCGGGGGGGCGAGGCACAGATACGCAGTATTTT,CASSQDIGLAGGRGTDTQYF
once,NA,TRBJ2-7,TRBV6-5,TGTGCCAGCAGTTACAAGTGGCCCGGCTCCTACAATGAGCAGTACTTC,CASSYKWPGSYNEQYF
few,TRBD1,TRBJ1-1,TRBV7-3,TGTGCCAGCAGCAAAACAGGGGAGGAGTTTCTCACTGAAGCTTTCTTT,CASSKTGEEFLTEAFF
NA,NA,TRBJ2-5,TRBV10-3,TGTGCCATCAGTGACAGGGGTTACAATGAGCAGTACTTC,CAISDRGYNEQYF
few,NA,TRBJ2-7,TRBV5-1,TGTGCCAGCAGCTTTCGGGCGAGCTCCTACGAGCAGTACTTC,CASSFRASSYEQYF
NA,NA,TRBJ2-1,TRBV3-1,TGTGCCAGCAGCGTCCAAAGGGGGGGGACAAGCTCCTACAATGAGCAGTTCTTC,CASSVQRGGTSSYNEQFF
NA,TRBD1,TRBJ2-1,TRBV28,TGTGCCAGCAGTTCCCCCTCCGCTCCGGGACAGGGGAATGAGCAGTTCTTC,CASSSPSAPGQGNEQFF
NA,NA,TRBJ2-7,TRBV5-1,TGCGCCGGCAGCTCCCAGGGGTACGAGCAGTACTTC,CAGSSQGYEQYF
few,TRBD1,TRBJ1-2,TRBV27,TGTGCCAGCACCGACAGGGTCCATGGCTACACCTTC,CASTDRVHGYTF
NA,NA,TRBJ2-2,TRBV5-6,TGTGCCAGCAGCTTAGTGAACGGGGCCGGGGAGCTGTTTTTT,CASSLVNGAGELFF
many,NA,TRBJ2-7,TRBV6-2/TRBV6-3,TGTGCCAGCAGAGAACAGGTATTCTACGAGCAGTACTTC,CASREQVFYEQYF
NA,NA,TRBJ2-7,TRBV5-1,TGCGCCAGCAGCTTTAGCGGATACTTATTTAACCCCTACGAGCAGTACTTC,CASSFSGYLFNPYEQYF
NA,TRBD1,TRBJ2-1,TRBV7-9,TGTGCCAGCAGCTTGCCGGGACAGGGAATGGGGAATGAGCAGTTCTTC,CASSLPGQGMGNEQFF
NA,TRBD2,TRBJ2-5,TRBV7-9,TGTGCCAGCAGCTTGGGGACTAGCGGGACGGAGACCCAGTACTTC,CASSLGTSGTETQYF
many,NA,TRBJ2-5,TRBV29-1,TGCAGCGTCCTGATGGACCCTGGGTACCAAGAGACCCAGTACTTC,CSVLMDPGYQETQYF
NA,NA,TRBJ1-1,TRBV4-1,TGCGCCAGCAGCCAAGAACCGGTTTCAAGCACCGAAGCTTTCTTT,CASSQEPVSSTEAFF
few,NA,TRBJ2-4,TRBV4-3,TGCGCCAGCAGCCAAGGATGGGGGCTAGCCAAAAACATTCAGTACTTC,CASSQGWGLAKNIQYF
few,NA,TRBJ2-7,TRBV10-3,TGTGCCACCCGACCGGGACTCTACTACGAGCAGTACTTC,CATRPGLYYEQYF
few,TRBD2,TRBJ2-5,TRBV5-1,TGCGCCAGCAGCATAGCGGGGCTCAGGTACAATGAGCAGTACTTC,CASSIAGLRYNEQYF
NA,NA,TRBJ1-5,TRBV7-9,TGTGCCAGCAGCTTAGCTGACAGCCATCAGCCCCAGCATTTT,CASSLADSHQPQHF
NA,NA,TRBJ2-1,TRBV28,TGTGCCAGCAGTTTTGCCACGGGTTACAATGAGCAGTTCTTC,CASSFATGYNEQFF
many,NA,TRBJ1-2,TRBV7-9,TGTGCCAGCAGCTGGGGGGAACCCTCCCTTTCTAGCTATGGCTACACCTTC,CASSWGEPSLSSYGYTF
NA,TRBD1,TRBJ1-6,TRBV6-5,TGTGCCAGCAGGGGACAGGGGCGGACACCCCTCCACTTT,CASRGQGRTPLHF
NA,TRBD2,TRBJ2-7,TRBV28,TGTGCCAGCAGCCAGGGACTAGCTAGCCACGAGCAGTACTTC,CASSQGLASHEQYF
NA,TRBD1,TRBJ1-5,TRBV20-1,TGCAGTGCTAGGCCCGGGACAGGGAGCAATCAGCCCCAGCATTTT,CSARPGTGSNQPQHF
few,NA,TRBJ2-3,TRBV25-1,TGTGCCAGCAGTGAATCCGGTACGCAGTATTTT,CASSESGTQYF
NA,NA,TRBJ2-7,TRBV7-2,TGTGCCAGCAGCTCCCCGGACTACGAGCAGTACTTC,CASSSPDYEQYF
NA,NA,TRBJ2-1,TRBV6-1,TGTGCCAGCAGAAAGGGCCTCAATGAGCAGTTCTTC,CASRKGLNEQFF
NA,NA,TRBJ2-6,TRBV5-5,TGTGCCAGCAGCCCTAACGGGGCTGGGGCCAACGTCCTGACTTTC,CASSPNGAGANVLTF
few,TRBD2,TRBJ2-7,TRBV2,TGTGCCCGATCTTCGGGAGGTTCCTACGAGCAGTACTTC,CARSSGGSYEQYF
NA,NA,TRBJ2-7,TRBV28,TGTGCCAGCAGTGTTGATAACTCACTCTACGAGCAGTACTTC,CASSVDNSLYEQYF
few,NA,TRBJ2-5,TRBV2,TGTGCCAGCATTCCCGTGGTAGATATCCAAGAGACCCAGTACTTC,CASIPVVDIQETQYF
NA,TRBD2,TRBJ2-1,TRBV11-2,TGTGCCAGCAGCGTGATGACTAGCGGGGGCGTTCAGTTCTTC,CASSVMTSGGVQFF
NA,NA,TRBJ1-1,TRBV10-3,TGTGCCATCAGTGAGTCCGGACGGGGTACTGAAGCTTTCTTT,CAISESGRGTEAFF
few,TRBD1,TRBJ2-1,TRBV7-9,TGTGCCAGCAGCTTAGTCGTCCAGGGGGCGGTCGAGCAGTTCTTC,CASSLVVQGAVEQFF
NA,TRBD2,TRBJ2-7,TRBV6-1,TGTGCCAGCATCCCTACTAGCGGGGGGGCTCCAGGCTCCTACGAGCAGTACTTC,CASIPTSGGAPGSYEQYF
once,NA,TRBJ2-1,TRBV14,TGTGCCAGCAGCTCGCAGGGGAGTGAGCAGTTCTTC,CASSSQGSEQFF
few,NA,TRBJ2-3,TRBV6-1,TGTGCCAGCAGTGAAAAGCTCCTAAGCACAGATACGCAGTATTTT,CASSEKLLSTDTQYF
NA,TRBD1,TRBJ1-6,TRBV2,TGTGCCAGCAGTCAGGACAGGCAAAATAATTCACCCCTCCACTTT,CASSQDRQNNSPLHF
few,NA,TRBJ2-3,TRBV12-3/TRBV12-4,TGTGCCAGCAGTTTACGACAGTCTAGCACAGATACGCAGTATTTT,CASSLRQSSTDTQYF